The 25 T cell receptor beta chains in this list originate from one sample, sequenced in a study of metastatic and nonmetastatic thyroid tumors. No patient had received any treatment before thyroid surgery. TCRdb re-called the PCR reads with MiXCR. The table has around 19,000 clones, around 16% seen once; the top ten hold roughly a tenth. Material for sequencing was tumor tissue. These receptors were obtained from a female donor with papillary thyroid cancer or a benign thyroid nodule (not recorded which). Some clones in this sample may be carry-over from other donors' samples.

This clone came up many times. CDR3 nucleotide sequence: TGCGCCAGCAGCTTGGTTCCTAGCGGGAACACCGGGGAGCTGTTTTTT. This encodes CASSLVPSGNTGELFF. The chain joins TRBV5-1 to TRBJ2-2, with 7 bases fitting TRBD2. With 0 bases clipped from V and 1 base from J, the junction kept 3 bases outside the gene matches. The CDR3 is made up of 16 amino acids. CDR1 and CDR2 (germline): SGHRS, YFSETQ.

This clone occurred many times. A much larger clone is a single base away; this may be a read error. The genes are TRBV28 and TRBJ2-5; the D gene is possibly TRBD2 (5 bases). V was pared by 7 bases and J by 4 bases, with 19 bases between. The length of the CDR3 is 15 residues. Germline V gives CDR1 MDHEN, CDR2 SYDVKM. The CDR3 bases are TGTGCCAGCATCTCGAGGGCCTCGAGGGCAGAGACCCAGTACTTC. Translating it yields CASISRASRAETQYF.

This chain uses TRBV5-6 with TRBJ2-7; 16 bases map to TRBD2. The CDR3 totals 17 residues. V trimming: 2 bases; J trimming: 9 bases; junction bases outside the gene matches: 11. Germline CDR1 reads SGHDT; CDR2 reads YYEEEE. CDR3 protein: CASSFPGGLAGGRVQYF. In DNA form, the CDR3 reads TGTGCCAGCAGCTTCCCTGGGGGACTAGCGGGGGGGCGCGTGCAGTACTTC. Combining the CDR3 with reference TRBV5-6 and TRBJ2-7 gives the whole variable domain DAGVTQSPTHLIKTRGQQVTLRCSPKSGHDTVSWYQQALGQGPQFIFQYYEEEERQRGNFPDRFSGHQFPNYSSELNVNALLLGDSALYLCASSFPGGLAGGRVQYFGPGTRLTVT.

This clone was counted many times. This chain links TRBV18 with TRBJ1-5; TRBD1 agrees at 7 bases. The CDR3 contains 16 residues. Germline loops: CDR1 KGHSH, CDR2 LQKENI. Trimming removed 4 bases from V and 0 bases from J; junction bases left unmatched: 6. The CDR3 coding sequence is TGTGCCAGCTCACTAACAGGGGCGGGTAGCAATCAGCCCCAGCATTTT. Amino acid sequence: CASSLTGAGSNQPQHF.

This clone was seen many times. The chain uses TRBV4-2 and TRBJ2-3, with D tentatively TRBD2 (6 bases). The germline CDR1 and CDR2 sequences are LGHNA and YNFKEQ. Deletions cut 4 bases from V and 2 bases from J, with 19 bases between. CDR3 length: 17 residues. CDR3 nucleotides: TGTGCCAGCAGCCGAGCTCCTTGGAGGGAACCCACAGATACGCAGTATTTT. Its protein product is CASSRAPWREPTDTQYF.

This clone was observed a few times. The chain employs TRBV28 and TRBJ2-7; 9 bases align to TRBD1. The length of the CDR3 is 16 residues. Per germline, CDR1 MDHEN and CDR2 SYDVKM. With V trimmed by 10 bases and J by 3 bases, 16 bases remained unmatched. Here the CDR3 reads CATRTGVSTVHYEQYF. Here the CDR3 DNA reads TGTGCCACGAGGACAGGGGTGTCGACGGTACACTACGAGCAGTACTTC.

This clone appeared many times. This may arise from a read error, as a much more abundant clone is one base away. This CDR3 reads CAINPRLVGNTQYF. The CDR3 DNA reads as TGTGCCATCAACCCGAGACTAGTTGGCAATACGCAGTATTTT. J is TRBJ2-3 and V is TRBV25-1; tentative D call: TRBD2 (6 bases). V was clipped by 10 bases and J by 7 bases, with 21 bases between them. Germline V gives CDR1 MGHDK, CDR2 SYGVNS. There are 14 residues in the CDR3.

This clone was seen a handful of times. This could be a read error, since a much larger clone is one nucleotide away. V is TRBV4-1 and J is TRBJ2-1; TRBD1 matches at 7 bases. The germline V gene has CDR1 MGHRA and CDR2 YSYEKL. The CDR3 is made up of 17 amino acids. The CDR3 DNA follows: TGCGCCGGCAGCCAAGGATTAGGGGGCCGCCTCGACAATGAGCAGTTCTTC. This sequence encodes CAGSQGLGGRLDNEQFF.

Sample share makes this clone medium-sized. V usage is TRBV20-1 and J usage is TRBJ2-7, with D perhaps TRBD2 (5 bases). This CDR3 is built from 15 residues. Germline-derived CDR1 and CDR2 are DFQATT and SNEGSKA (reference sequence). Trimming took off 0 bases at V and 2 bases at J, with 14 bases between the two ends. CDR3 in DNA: TGCAGTGCTAGAGATAGTCTCAACGGGACCTACGAGCAGTACTTC. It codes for CSARDSLNGTYEQYF.

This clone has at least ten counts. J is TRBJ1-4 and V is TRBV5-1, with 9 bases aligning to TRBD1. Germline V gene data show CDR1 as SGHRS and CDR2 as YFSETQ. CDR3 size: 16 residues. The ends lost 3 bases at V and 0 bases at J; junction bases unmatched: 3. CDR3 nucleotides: TGCGCCAGCAGCTCCACAGGGGGCTCAACTAATGAAAAACTGTTTTTT. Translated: CASSSTGGSTNEKLFF.

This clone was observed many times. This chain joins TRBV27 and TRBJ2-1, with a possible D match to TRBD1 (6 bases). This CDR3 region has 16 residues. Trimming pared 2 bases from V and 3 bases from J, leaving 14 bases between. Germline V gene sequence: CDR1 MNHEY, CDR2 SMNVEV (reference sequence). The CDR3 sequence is CASSLAPDSYYNEQFF. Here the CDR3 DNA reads TGTGCCAGCAGTTTAGCCCCGGACAGCTACTACAATGAGCAGTTCTTC.

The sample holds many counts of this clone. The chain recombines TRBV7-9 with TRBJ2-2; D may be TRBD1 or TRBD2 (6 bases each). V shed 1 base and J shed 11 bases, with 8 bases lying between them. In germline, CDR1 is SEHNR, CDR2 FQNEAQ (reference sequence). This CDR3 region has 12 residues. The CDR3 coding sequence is TGTGCCAGCAGCTTAGGGGGGGCAGAGCTGTTTTTT. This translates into CASSLGGAELFF.

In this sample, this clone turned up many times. The chain's CDR3 is CSARFPGGGSNQPQHF. As DNA, the CDR3 is TGCAGTGCTAGATTTCCAGGAGGTGGTAGCAATCAGCCCCAGCATTTT. This chain joins TRBV20-1 and TRBJ1-5; D uncertain. The CDR3 has 16 residues. Germline lookup yields CDR1 DFQATT and CDR2 SNEGSKA (reference sequence). Trimming stripped 2 bases from V and 0 bases from J, with 14 bases between.

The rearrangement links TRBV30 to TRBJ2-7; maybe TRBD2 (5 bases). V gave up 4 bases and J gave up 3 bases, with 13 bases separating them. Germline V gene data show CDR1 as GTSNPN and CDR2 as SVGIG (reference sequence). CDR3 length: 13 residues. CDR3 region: CAWNRGLYYEQYF. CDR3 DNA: TGTGCCTGGAATAGAGGGCTATACTACGAGCAGTACTTC.

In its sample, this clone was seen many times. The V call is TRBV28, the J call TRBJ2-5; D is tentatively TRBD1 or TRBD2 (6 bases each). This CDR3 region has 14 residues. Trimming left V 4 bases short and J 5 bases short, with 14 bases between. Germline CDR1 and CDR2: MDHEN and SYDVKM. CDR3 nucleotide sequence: TGTGCCAGCAGTTCACAGGGAGGTGGTGAGACCCAGTACTTC. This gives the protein CASSSQGGGETQYF.

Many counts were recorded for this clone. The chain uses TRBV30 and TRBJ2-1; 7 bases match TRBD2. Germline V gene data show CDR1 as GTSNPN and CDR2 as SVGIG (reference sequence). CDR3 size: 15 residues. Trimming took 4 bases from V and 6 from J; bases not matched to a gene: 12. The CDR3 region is CAWTRAPGLLNEQFF. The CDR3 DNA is TGTGCCTGGACCCGCGCACCGGGACTACTCAATGAGCAGTTCTTC.

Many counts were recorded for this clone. The chain's CDR3 is CASSVEPKNIQYF. In DNA, the CDR3 is TGTGCCAGCAGCGTAGAACCCAAAAACATTCAGTACTTC. This rearrangement joins TRBV9 to TRBJ2-4; no reliable D call. Between the trimmed V and J ends, which lost 0 bases and 2 bases, there was a span of 3 bases. Germline loops: CDR1 SGDLS, CDR2 YYNGEE. The CDR3 length is 13 residues.

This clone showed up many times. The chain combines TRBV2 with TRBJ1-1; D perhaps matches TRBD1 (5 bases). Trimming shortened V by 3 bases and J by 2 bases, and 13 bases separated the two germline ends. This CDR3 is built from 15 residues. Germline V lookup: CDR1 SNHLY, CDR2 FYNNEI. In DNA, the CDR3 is TGTGCCAGCAGTGAGGAGGGGCTGGGTAACACTGAAGCTTTCTTT. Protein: CASSEEGLGNTEAFF.

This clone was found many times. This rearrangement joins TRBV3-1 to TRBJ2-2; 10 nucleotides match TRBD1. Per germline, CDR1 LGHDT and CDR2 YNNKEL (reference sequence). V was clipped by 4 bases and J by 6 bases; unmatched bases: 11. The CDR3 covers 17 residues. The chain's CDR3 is CASSPPPRTGGAGELFF. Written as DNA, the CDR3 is TGTGCCAGCAGCCCTCCACCTCGGACAGGGGGGGCCGGGGAGCTGTTTTTT. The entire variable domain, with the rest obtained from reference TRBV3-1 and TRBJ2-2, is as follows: DTAVSQTPKYLVTQMGNDKSIKCEQNLGHDTMYWYKQDSKKFLKIMFSYNNKELIINETVPNRFSPKSPDKAHLNLHINSLELGDSAVYFCASSPPPRTGGAGELFFGEGSRLTVL.

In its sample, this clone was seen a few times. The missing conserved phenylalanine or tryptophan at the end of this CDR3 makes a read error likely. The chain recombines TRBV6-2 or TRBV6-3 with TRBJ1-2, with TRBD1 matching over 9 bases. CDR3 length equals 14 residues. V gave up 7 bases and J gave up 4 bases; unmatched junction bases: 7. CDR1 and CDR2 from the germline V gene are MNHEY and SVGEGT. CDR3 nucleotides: TGTGCCAGCATTCCCCCGGGACAGGGCTATGGCTACACCTCC. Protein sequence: CASIPPGQGYGYTS.

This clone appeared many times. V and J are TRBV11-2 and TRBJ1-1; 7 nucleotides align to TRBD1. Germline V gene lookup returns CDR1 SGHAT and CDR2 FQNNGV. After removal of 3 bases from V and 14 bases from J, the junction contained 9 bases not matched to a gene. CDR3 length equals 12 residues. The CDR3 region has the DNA TGTGCCAGCAGCTTGGAGCGGACAGGTCGCTTCTTT. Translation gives CASSLERTGRFF.

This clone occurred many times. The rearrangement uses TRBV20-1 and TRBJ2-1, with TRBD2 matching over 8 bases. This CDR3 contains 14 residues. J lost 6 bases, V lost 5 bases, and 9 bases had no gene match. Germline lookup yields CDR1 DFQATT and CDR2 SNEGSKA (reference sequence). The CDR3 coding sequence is TGCAGTGCTGCGACTAGCGCTTCTGGCAATGAGCAGTTCTTC. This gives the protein CSAATSASGNEQFF.

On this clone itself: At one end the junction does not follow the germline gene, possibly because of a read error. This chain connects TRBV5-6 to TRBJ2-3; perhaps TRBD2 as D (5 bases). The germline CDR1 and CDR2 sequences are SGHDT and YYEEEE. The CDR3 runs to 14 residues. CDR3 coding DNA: TGTGCCAGCAGCTTGGCGGCGGGCACGGATACGCAGTATTTT. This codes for CASSLAAGTDTQYF.

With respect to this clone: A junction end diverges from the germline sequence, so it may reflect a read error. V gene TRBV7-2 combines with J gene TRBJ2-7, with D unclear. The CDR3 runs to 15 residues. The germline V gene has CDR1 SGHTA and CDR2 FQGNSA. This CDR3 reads CATSVVRTAFYQQYF. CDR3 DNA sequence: TGTGCCACCAGCGTCGTCAGGACCGCCTTCTACCAGCAGTACTTC.

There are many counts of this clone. CDR3 protein: CASSHGQGIGANVLTF. Written as DNA, the CDR3 is TGTGCCAGCAGCCATGGACAGGGCATCGGGGCCAACGTCCTGACTTTC. The chain couples TRBV3-1 to TRBJ2-6; 8 nucleotides align to TRBD1. V shed 3 bases, J shed 4 bases, and the junction held 5 bases outside the gene matches. Germline V CDR1 and CDR2: LGHDT, YNNKEL (reference sequence). The CDR3 covers 16 residues.